The sequence of this TCR beta chain was determined in a study of blood T cells in healthy people across ages. In the study overall: Researchers report that template switching captured about one barcoded beta molecule per two T cells.

The people who gave samples were healthy Caucasians from Russia, aged roughly 6 to 100. PBMCs, at least 6.5 million per sample, were isolated. Concerning this clonotype itself: Antigen specificity is unknown.

A second PCR of about 6 to 11 cycles used a sample-barcoded 5' primer and a J-beta primer mix. TCRdb re-derived calls from the 5' RACE reads in MiXCR, one entry per CDR3 protein. The table shows 1.5 million to 1.9 million distinct CDR3 sequences, with 42% occurring only once. General study results and limits: Across samples, TCR beta diversity tracked strongly with naive T cell percentage.

The V gene's germline CDR1 is SGHDT and CDR2 YYEEEE. This CDR3 has 13 amino acids. The source is a young woman in good health. Specimen: blood. The chain uses TRBV5-6 and TRBJ2-5, with 7 bases identical to TRBD1. With the DNA end fitting TRBJ2-7 better, the J assignment may be wrong. Here the CDR3 DNA reads TGTGCCAGCAGCGGGACAGCCATCTACGAGCAGTACTTC. Translation: CASSGTAIYEQYF.